This T cell receptor (beta chain) originates from a study of blood T cell repertoires in COVID-19. Original data processing: Nucleated cell number was recorded as an estimate derived from reference gene primer amplification. TCRdb keeps only in-frame clones here, not all; method: immunoSEQ multiplex PCR. That table is the source of V, J and clone size, and D and trimming were worked out from the DNA. Of 250,000 to 400,000 clones listed, more than 70% are singletons. The receptor was derived from a woman aged 25-40 years with COVID-19, enrolled during active disease. Material: peripheral blood.

For the CDR3, the DNA is TGTGCCAGTAGTATTTGGGGAGGGCCCAATCAGCCCCAGCATTTT. It codes for CASSIWGGPNQPQHF. V gene TRBV19 combines with J gene TRBJ1-5; no reliable D call. This CDR3 is 15 amino acids long. Deletions cut 3 bases from V and 3 bases from J, with 12 bases between. Germline V CDR1 and CDR2: LNHDA, SQIVND (reference sequence).